The 8 T cell receptor beta chains in this list originate from one sample, sequenced in a study of shared clonotypes between healthy human individuals. Generated by immunoSEQ multiplex PCR, the TCRdb table keeps only in-frame clones and is missing some. The sample yields around 510,000 clones, around 78% seen once. Sequenced input: PBMCs. Receptor source: a woman aged 35 to 49 in good health. Some clones in this sample may be carry-over from other donors' samples.

The chain has TRBV10-3 and TRBJ2-7; D is ambiguous. The CDR3 is 14 residues long. CDR1 is ENHRY, CDR2 SYGVKD, per germline. V dropped 6 bases and J dropped 2 bases, with 14 bases sitting between them. CDR3 region: CAISPQIPTYEQYF. In nucleotides, the CDR3 is TGTGCCATCAGCCCTCAGATACCTACCTACGAGCAGTACTTC.

The rearrangement joins TRBV7-2 to TRBJ1-5; D might be TRBD1 (5 bases). Trimming cost V 5 bases and J 4 bases, with 12 bases left between them. CDR3 size: 14 residues. CDR1 and CDR2 from the germline V gene are SGHTA and FQGNSA. Here the CDR3 DNA reads TGTGCCAGCAGCCAGGGAGGTTGGAATCAGCCCCAGCATTTT. Encoded protein: CASSQGGWNQPQHF.

This chain joins TRBV10-2 and TRBJ2-4; D ambiguous. CDR1 WSHSY and CDR2 SAAADI come from the germline V gene. V shed 0 bases and J shed 5 bases, with 5 bases lying between them. CDR3 length: 13 amino acids. CDR3 sequence (DNA): TGCGCCAGCAGTGAGTCGAACCAAAACATTCAGTACTTC. Translation: CASSESNQNIQYF.

With respect to this clone: A read error may produce the germline difference seen at one junction end. The chain uses TRBV19 and TRBJ2-1; D is undetermined. The CDR3 extends over 11 amino acids. Germline CDR1 and CDR2: LNHDA and SQIVND (reference sequence). DNA of the CDR3: TGTGCCAGTGGAAGTGTGGAAACCCCCATCTTC. It codes for CASGSVETPIF.

V gene TRBV5-1 combines with J gene TRBJ1-5; no reliable D call. With 0 bases removed from V and 5 bases from J, the gap between germline ends came to 9 bases. CDR3 size: 14 residues. Germline CDR1 and CDR2: SGHRS and YFSETQ. The CDR3 nucleotides are TGCGCCAGCAGCTTGGGACATAAAGATCAGCCCCAGCATTTT. It encodes CASSLGHKDQPQHF.

This chain links TRBV4-1 with TRBJ2-1, with a weak D call TRBD1 (5 bases). V lost 0 bases to trimming and J lost 12 bases, with 12 bases between them. The CDR3 covers 13 residues. Per the germline V gene, CDR1 is MGHRA and CDR2 is YSYEKL. The CDR3 here is CASSQDLWGGQFF. Here the CDR3 DNA reads TGCGCCAGCAGCCAAGATTTGTGGGGCGGGCAGTTCTTC.

This chain connects TRBV28 to TRBJ2-7; 10 positions match TRBD1. Trimming took 5 bases from V and 5 from J; bases not matched to a gene: 6. The CDR3 consists of 14 residues. CDR1 and CDR2 (germline): MDHEN, SYDVKM. The CDR3: CASSGDRGPDEQYF. The CDR3 nucleotides are TGTGCCAGCAGTGGGGACAGGGGTCCCGACGAGCAGTACTTC.

The rearrangement joins TRBV5-4 to TRBJ2-2; D gene unclear. The CDR3 runs to 14 residues. Trimming took off 0 bases at V and 5 bases at J, with 8 bases between the two ends. Germline-derived CDR1 and CDR2 are SGHNT and YYREEE (reference sequence). The CDR3 region has the DNA TGTGCCAGCAGCTTGGATCGAACTACCGGGGAGCTGTTTTTT. This sequence encodes CASSLDRTTGELFF.